A selection of T cell receptor beta chains follows, all from one sample in a study of T-cell reconstitution after alpha-beta-depleted transplantation in children. TCRdb independently ran MiXCR on the PCR reads; one entry per CDR3 protein. The sample has a few hundred thousand distinct CDR3 sequences, 10% to 15% seen once. Sequenced material: PBMCs, mostly from graft donor cells, taken 360 days after TCRalphabeta/CD19-depleted stem cell transplant. Every receptor here comes from a male patient younger than 18 who had a stem cell transplant for acute myeloid leukemia, so the T cells may come from the graft donor. The CDR3 runs from the conserved cysteine through the conserved F or W. A D gene is named only where the DNA matches it firmly. Clone size is stated in some rows and not others, as once, few, many or a class when expanded.

D gene	V gene	clone size	J gene	CDR3 DNA	CDR3 protein
TRBD1	TRBV15	few	TRBJ1-2	TGTGCCACCAGCAGACGACAGGGTAACTATGGCTACACCTTC	CATSRRQGNYGYTF
-	TRBV12-3/TRBV12-4	few	TRBJ1-1	TGTGCCAGCAGTTTAAGGGGTCCCGGGGGCACTGAAGCTTTCTTT	CASSLRGPGGTEAFF
-	TRBV20-1	few	TRBJ2-2	TGCAGTGCTAGAGATAAGGGTGGCTTTTACACCGGGGAGCTGTTTTTT	CSARDKGGFYTGELFF
-	TRBV12-3/TRBV12-4	many	TRBJ2-2	TGTGCCAGCAAGGTGACGAACACCGGGGAGCTGTTTTTT	CASKVTNTGELFF
TRBD2	TRBV7-7	-	TRBJ2-5	TGTGCCAGCAGCCCACTAGCGGGAGGTTCGGAGACCCAGTACTTC	CASSPLAGGSETQYF
-	TRBV11-2	-	TRBJ1-2	TGTGCCAGCAGCTTTGACAGGCGTTCCTATGGCTACACCTTC	CASSFDRRSYGYTF
-	TRBV18	many	TRBJ2-6	TGTGCCAGCTCACCGCTCTCTGGGGCCAACGTCCTGACTTTC	CASSPLSGANVLTF
-	TRBV12-3/TRBV12-4	-	TRBJ1-2	TGTGCCAGTCAACGGGTTAACTATGGCTACACCTTC	CASQRVNYGYTF
-	TRBV12-3/TRBV12-4	many	TRBJ2-7	TGTGCCAGCAGTTTAGCCACGTCCTACGAGCAGTACTTC	CASSLATSYEQYF
TRBD1	TRBV20-1	-	TRBJ1-5	TGCAGTGCTAGAGAGCCTAGGGGGACAGCCTTCGATCAGCCCCAGCATTTT	CSAREPRGTAFDQPQHF
-	TRBV28	few	TRBJ1-4	TGTGCCAGCAGTTTGACAGAGTTTCGGACAACTAATGAAAAACTGTTTTTT	CASSLTEFRTTNEKLFF
-	TRBV4-1	-	TRBJ2-7	TGCGCCAGCAGCCAAGTCGTGGAATCTTACGAGCAGTACTTC	CASSQVVESYEQYF
TRBD2	TRBV20-1	few	TRBJ2-1	TGCAGTGCCAATATAGCGGGAGTTCTAAATGCCTACAATGAGCAGTTCTTC	CSANIAGVLNAYNEQFF
TRBD1	TRBV29-1	few	TRBJ2-3	TGCAGTCTAGCAGGGGGAGATACGCAGTATTTT	CSLAGGDTQYF
-	TRBV7-9	few	TRBJ2-2	TGTGCCAGCAGCTTAGATGGACCCGCGAGTGCCGGGGAGCTGTTTTTT	CASSLDGPASAGELFF
TRBD2	TRBV11-2	many	TRBJ2-1	TGTGCCAGCAGCTTACTAGCGGGCCACAATGAGCAGTTCTTC	CASSLLAGHNEQFF
-	TRBV28	few	TRBJ2-2	TGTGCCAGCAGTTCCCCTTGGGGGCTAGTCCACACCGGGGAGCTGTTTTTT	CASSSPWGLVHTGELFF
-	TRBV12-3/TRBV12-4	few	TRBJ2-5	TGTGCCAGCAGTTTATCGGGGCTAGTCGGAGAGACCCAGTACTTC	CASSLSGLVGETQYF
TRBD2	TRBV9	-	TRBJ2-6	TGTGCCAGCAACCGAGCCTTGGGGGGGGCTGGGGCCAACGTCCTGACTTTC	CASNRALGGAGANVLTF
-	TRBV7-9	many	TRBJ2-1	TGTGCCAGCAGCTTAGCGACATCCTACAATGAGCAGTTCTTC	CASSLATSYNEQFF
TRBD1	TRBV29-1	-	TRBJ2-2	TGCAGCGTTCTAAGGGACAGTCGGATCGGGGAGCTGTTTTTT	CSVLRDSRIGELFF
TRBD1	TRBV6-6	few	TRBJ1-6	TGTGCCACGGGACAGCCCAGTTCACCCCTCCACTTT	CATGQPSSPLHF
TRBD1	TRBV29-1	few	TRBJ2-1	TGCAGCGGCACAGGGGCGGGTGCTGAGCAGTTCTTC	CSGTGAGAEQFF
TRBD2	TRBV18	few	TRBJ2-2	TGTGCCAGCTCACCACGCCTAGCGGGATTTACCGGGGAGCTGTTTTTT	CASSPRLAGFTGELFF
-	TRBV9	-	TRBJ1-1	TGTGCCAGCAGCGTAGTCCCTGCGTCGAACACTGAAGCTTTCTTT	CASSVVPASNTEAFF
-	TRBV10-3	few	TRBJ2-2	TGTGCCATCAGTGAGTTGCCTCCTACTGGTTATCGCGCCGGGGAGCTGTTTTTT	CAISELPPTGYRAGELFF
-	TRBV7-2	-	TRBJ2-2	TGTGCCAGCAGCTCCCAAGGGATACTGAACACCGGGGAGCTGTTTTTT	CASSSQGILNTGELFF
TRBD1	TRBV2	-	TRBJ2-7	TGTGCCAGCTGTTGGGACAGGGGCCCCGGTTTGGGGGAGCAGTACTTC	CASCWDRGPGLGEQYF
TRBD1	TRBV28	few	TRBJ2-7	TGTGCCAGCAGTTCTGACACAGGGGGCCACCGAGGGGAGCAGTACTTC	CASSSDTGGHRGEQYF
-	TRBV10-3	few	TRBJ2-1	TGTGCCATCAGTCGACTAGCAGGACAGACCCATGAGCAGTTCTTC	CAISRLAGQTHEQFF
TRBD2	TRBV7-2	few	TRBJ2-1	TGTGCCAGCAGTTCTAGCCCGGGACTAGCAAATGAGCAGTTCTTC	CASSSSPGLANEQFF
-	TRBV6-1	-	TRBJ2-7	TGTGCCAGCAGCTGGACAGTCTTAATGTCCTACGAGCAGTACTTC	CASSWTVLMSYEQYF
-	TRBV7-9	-	TRBJ2-3	TGTGCCAGCAGCTCCCCACGGACCACAGATACGCAGTATTTT	CASSSPRTTDTQYF
-	TRBV24-1	-	TRBJ2-7	TGTGCCACCAGTGAGCAGGGGGAGTGGAGGGGAAAGCAGTACTTC	CATSEQGEWRGKQYF
TRBD2	TRBV12-3/TRBV12-4	many	TRBJ2-5	TGTGCCAGCAGTCAGGGACTAGCGGGAGGTGGGACCCAGTACTTC	CASSQGLAGGGTQYF
TRBD2	TRBV14	-	TRBJ2-1	TGTGCCAGCAGCCCCGGGCTAGCGGGAGGAATCCGCAACAATGAGCAGTTCTTC	CASSPGLAGGIRNNEQFF
TRBD1	TRBV6-1	few	TRBJ2-7	TGTGCCAGCAGTCAGGACAGGGGGCGCGAGCAGTACTTC	CASSQDRGREQYF
-	TRBV4-3	few	TRBJ2-7	TGCGCCAGCAGCCAAGATTTGATCGGGGGGCGAAGGAGCGAGCAGTACTTC	CASSQDLIGGRRSEQYF
TRBD2	TRBV29-1	few	TRBJ2-1	TGCAGCGTTGGAAGACGGGCGGGGACTAGCGGGAGAGGTGAGCAGTTCTTC	CSVGRRAGTSGRGEQFF
-	TRBV5-7	many	TRBJ2-6	TGTGCCAGCAGCTATGGGGGAAGGGGTTCCCAGGCTGGGGCCAACGTCCTGACTTTC	CASSYGGRGSQAGANVLTF
TRBD2	TRBV28	-	TRBJ2-7	TGTGCCAGCAGATTGGTGGGGGGGAGCTCCTACGAGCAGTACTTC	CASRLVGGSSYEQYF
-	TRBV7-9	few	TRBJ2-2	TGTGCCAGCAGCTTAGTTCTCAGCGGGCAGAACACCGGGGAGCTGTTTTTT	CASSLVLSGQNTGELFF
TRBD2	TRBV4-3	few	TRBJ2-7	TGCGCCAGCAGCCAAGACGGACTAGCGAGTGGGGAGCAGTACTTC	CASSQDGLASGEQYF
TRBD1	TRBV28	-	TRBJ1-2	TGTGCCAGCAGTTTACGGACAGGGACCTATGGCTACACCTTC	CASSLRTGTYGYTF
TRBD1	TRBV4-2	few	TRBJ2-7	TGTGCCAGCAGCCAAGATTGGAAAACAGGGGGTTCCTACGAGCAGTACTTC	CASSQDWKTGGSYEQYF